The subject of this entry is one T cell receptor (beta chain). The CDR3 loop spans 14 amino acids. V dropped 6 bases and J dropped 9; count of bases not matched to a gene: 10. Looked up from germline, CDR1 is DFQATT and CDR2 is SNEGSKA (reference sequence). MiXCR, applied by TCRdb to the RT-PCR reads, yields one record per CDR3 protein. The table lists roughly 540,000 distinct CDR3 sequences, roughly 23% of them singletons. The record originates from a study of response to subunit inactivated influenza vaccine. These same data were also listed under a study on T cells expressing NK-cell markers. As that report states: With UMIs, 5'RACE template switching was used to make TCR beta cDNA. Repertoire data for TCR beta were derived from sorted T cells (CD3+CD56+NKG2C+, CD3+CD56+NKG2C- and CD3+CD56-NKG2C+). Eight donors were sequenced, seven testing HCMV-seropositive and one testing seronegative. An anti-gamma-delta TCR antibody restricted sorting to alpha-beta TCR T cells in several experiments. Once again these clonotypes came out on top in the CD3+CD56-NKG2C+ fraction of several donors.

This receptor was taken from a man aged 50 to 60 who received an inactivated influenza vaccine. This material consisted of CD4+ T cells sorted from PBMCs, taken 11 to 12 days after vaccination. J is TRBJ2-1 and V is TRBV20-1; TRBD2 matches at 11 bases. CDR3 amino acids: CSAIIAGGQIEQFF. The DNA for the CDR3 is TGCAGTGCGATCATAGCGGGGGGGCAGATTGAGCAGTTCTTC.